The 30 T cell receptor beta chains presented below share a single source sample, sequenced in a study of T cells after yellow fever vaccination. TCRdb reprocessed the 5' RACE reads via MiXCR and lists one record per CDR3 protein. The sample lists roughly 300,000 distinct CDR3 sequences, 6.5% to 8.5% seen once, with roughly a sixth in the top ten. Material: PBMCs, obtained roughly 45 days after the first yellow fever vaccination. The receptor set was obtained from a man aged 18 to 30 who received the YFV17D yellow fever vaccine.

CDR3 sequence reads: CASSDLRNGPYEQYV. The CDR3 coding sequence is TGTGCCAGCAGTGATCTAAGGAACGGTCCCTACGAGCAGTACGTC. The chain combines TRBV6-1 with TRBJ2-7; D remains unclear. The germline V and J ends were trimmed by 3 bases and 2 bases, with 14 bases remaining between them. The CDR3 loop spans 15 amino acids. Germline V lookup: CDR1 MNHNS, CDR2 SASEGT.

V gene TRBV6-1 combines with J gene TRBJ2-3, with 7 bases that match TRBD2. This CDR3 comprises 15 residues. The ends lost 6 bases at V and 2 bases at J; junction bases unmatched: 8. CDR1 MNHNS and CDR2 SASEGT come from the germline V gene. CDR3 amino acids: CASRTWGGDTDTQYF. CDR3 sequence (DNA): TGTGCCAGCAGGACCTGGGGGGGGGACACAGATACGCAGTATTTT.

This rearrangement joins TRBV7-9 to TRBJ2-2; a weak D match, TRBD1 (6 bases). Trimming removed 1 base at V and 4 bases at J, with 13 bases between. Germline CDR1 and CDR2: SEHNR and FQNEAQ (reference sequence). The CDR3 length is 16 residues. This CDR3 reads CASSLEFGGRTGELFF. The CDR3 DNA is TGTGCCAGCAGCTTAGAATTTGGGGGCCGCACCGGGGAGCTGTTTTTT. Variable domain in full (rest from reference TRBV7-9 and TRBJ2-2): DTGVSQNPRHKITKRGQNVTFRCDPISEHNRLYWYRQTLGQGPEFLTYFQNEAQLEKSRLLSDRFSAERPKGSFSTLEIQRTEQGDSAMYLCASSLEFGGRTGELFFGEGSRLTVL.

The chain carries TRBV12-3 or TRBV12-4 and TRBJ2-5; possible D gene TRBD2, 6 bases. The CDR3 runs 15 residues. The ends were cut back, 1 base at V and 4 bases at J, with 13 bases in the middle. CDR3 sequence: CASSLVKRRGETQYF. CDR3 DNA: TGTGCCAGCAGTTTAGTGAAGAGGCGGGGAGAGACCCAGTACTTC.

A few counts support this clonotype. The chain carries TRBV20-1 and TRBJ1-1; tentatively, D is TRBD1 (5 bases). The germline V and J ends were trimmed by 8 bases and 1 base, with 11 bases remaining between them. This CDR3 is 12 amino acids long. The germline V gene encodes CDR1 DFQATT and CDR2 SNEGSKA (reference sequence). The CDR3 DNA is TGCAGTTCGGTCGGGGGGAACACTGAAGCTTTCTTT. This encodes CSSVGGNTEAFF.

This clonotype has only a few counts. CDR3 nucleotides: TGCAGCGTTTGTACAGGGAGCGCAGATACGCAGTATTTT. It specifies CSVCTGSADTQYF. The genes are TRBV29-1 and TRBJ2-3; weak D call: TRBD1 (6 bases). V gave up 5 bases and J gave up 4 bases, with 13 bases separating them. The length of the CDR3 is 13 residues. Germline loops: CDR1 SQVTM, CDR2 ANQGSEA.

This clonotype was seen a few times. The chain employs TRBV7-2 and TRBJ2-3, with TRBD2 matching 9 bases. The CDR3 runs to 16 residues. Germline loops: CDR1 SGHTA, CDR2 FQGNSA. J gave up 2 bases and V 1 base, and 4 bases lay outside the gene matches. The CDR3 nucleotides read TGTGCCAGCAGCTTAGTAAGCGGGGGGTTCACAGATACGCAGTATTTT. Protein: CASSLVSGGFTDTQYF.

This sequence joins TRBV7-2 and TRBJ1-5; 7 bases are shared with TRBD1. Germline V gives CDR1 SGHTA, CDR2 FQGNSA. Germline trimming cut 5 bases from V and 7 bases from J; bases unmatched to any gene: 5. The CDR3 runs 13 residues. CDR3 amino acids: CASSPQGVQPQHF. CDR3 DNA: TGTGCCAGCAGCCCCCAGGGGGTCCAGCCCCAGCATTTT.

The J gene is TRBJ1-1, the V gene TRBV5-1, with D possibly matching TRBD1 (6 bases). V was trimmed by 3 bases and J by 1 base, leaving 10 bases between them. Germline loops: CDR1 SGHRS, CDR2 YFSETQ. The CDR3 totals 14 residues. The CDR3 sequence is CASSSGEGNTEAFF. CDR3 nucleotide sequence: TGCGCCAGCAGCTCAGGGGAAGGGAACACTGAAGCTTTCTTT.

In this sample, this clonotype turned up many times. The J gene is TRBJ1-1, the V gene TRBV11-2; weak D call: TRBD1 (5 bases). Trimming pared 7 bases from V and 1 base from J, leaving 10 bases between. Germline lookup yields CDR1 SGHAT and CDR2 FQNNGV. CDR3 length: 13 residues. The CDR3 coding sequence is TGTGCCAGCACCCCCACAGGGAACACTGAAGCTTTCTTT. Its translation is CASTPTGNTEAFF.

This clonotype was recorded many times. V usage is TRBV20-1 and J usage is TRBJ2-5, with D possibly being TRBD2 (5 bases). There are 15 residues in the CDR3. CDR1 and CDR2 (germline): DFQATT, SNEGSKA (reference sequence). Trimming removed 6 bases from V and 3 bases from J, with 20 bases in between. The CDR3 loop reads CSARKGGTSKETQYF. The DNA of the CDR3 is TGCAGTGCCCGAAAAGGCGGAACTAGTAAAGAGACCCAGTACTTC.

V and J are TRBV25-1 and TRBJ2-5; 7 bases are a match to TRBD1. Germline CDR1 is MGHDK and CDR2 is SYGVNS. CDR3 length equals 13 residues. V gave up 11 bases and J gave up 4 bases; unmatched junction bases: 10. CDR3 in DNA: TGTGCCGGGTCGACAGGGATCGGAGAGACCCAGTACTTC. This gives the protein CAGSTGIGETQYF.

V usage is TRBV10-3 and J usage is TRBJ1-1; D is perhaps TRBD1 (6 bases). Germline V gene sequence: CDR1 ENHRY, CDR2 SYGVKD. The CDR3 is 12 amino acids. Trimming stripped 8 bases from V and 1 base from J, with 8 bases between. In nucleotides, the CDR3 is TGTGCCATCTCGACAGGGAACACTGAAGCTTTCTTT. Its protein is CAISTGNTEAFF.

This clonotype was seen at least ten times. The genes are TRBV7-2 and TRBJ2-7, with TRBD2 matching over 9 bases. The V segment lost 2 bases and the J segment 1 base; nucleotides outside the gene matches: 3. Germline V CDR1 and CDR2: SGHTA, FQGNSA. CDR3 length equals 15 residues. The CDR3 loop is CASSLSGGLSYEQYV. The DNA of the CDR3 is TGTGCCAGCAGCTTAAGCGGGGGGCTGTCCTACGAGCAGTACGTC.

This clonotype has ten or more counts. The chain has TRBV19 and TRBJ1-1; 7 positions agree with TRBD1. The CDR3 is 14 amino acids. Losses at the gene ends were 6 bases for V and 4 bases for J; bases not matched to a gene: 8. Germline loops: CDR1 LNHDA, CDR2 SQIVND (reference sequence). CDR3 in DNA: TGTGCCAGTAGGGAAAGACAGGGCTCCACTGAAGCTTTCTTT. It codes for CASRERQGSTEAFF.

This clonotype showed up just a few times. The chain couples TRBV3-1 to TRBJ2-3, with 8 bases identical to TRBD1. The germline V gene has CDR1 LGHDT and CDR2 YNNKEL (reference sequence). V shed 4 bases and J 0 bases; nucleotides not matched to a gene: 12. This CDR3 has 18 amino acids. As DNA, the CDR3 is TGTGCCAGCAGCCCGATAGATGGGACAGGAGACAGCACAGATACGCAGTATTTT. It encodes CASSPIDGTGDSTDTQYF.

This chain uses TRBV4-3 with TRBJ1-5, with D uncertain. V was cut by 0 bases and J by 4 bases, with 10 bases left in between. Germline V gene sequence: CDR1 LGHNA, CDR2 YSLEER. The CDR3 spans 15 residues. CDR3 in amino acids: CASSQDKLMNQPQHF. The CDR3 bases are TGCGCCAGCAGCCAAGATAAACTGATGAATCAGCCCCAGCATTTT.

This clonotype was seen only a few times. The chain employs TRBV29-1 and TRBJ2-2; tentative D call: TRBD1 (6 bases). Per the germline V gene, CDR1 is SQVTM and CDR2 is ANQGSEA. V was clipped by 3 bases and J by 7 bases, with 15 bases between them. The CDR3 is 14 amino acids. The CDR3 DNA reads TGCAGCGTTGATCCCACAGGGACGAGCGGGGAGCTGTTTTTT. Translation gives CSVDPTGTSGELFF.

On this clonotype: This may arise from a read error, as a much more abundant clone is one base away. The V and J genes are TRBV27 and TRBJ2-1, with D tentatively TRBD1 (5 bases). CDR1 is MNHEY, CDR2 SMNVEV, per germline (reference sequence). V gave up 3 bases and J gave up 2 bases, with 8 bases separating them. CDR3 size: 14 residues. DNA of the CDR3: TGTGCCAGCAGTTTTAGGGGTACCTACAATGAGCAGTTCTTC. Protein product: CASSFRGTYNEQFF.

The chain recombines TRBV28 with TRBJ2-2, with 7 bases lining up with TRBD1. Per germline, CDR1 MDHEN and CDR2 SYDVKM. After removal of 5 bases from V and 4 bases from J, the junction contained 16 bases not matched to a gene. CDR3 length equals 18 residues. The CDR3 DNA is TGTGCCAGCAGTACGCAACACAGACAGGGTCAGGGCACCGGGGAGCTGTTTTTT. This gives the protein CASSTQHRQGQGTGELFF.

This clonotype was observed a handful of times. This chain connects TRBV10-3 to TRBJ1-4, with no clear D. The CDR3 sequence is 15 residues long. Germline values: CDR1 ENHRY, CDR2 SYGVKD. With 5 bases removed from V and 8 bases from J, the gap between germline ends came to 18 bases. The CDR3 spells CAISSAENSREKLFF. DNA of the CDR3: TGTGCCATCAGTTCCGCGGAGAACAGTCGGGAAAAACTGTTTTTT.

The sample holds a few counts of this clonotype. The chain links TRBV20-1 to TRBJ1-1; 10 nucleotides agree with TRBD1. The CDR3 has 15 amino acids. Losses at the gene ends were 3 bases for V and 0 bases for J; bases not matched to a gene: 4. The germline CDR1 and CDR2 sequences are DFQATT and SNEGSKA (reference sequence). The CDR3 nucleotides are TGCAGTGCTAGGGACAGGGGGAGCTTGAACACTGAAGCTTTCTTT. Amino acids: CSARDRGSLNTEAFF.

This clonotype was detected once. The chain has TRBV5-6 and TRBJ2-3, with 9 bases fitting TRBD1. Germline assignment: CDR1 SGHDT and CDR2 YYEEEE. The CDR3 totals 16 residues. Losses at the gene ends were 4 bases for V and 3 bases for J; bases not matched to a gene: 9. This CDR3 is CASSAPHRGRTDTQYF. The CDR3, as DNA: TGTGCCAGCAGCGCTCCCCACAGGGGGCGGACAGATACGCAGTATTTT.

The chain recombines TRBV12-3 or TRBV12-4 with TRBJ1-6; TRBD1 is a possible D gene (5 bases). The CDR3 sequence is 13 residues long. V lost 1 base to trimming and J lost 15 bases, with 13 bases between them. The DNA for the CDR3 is TGTGCCAGCAGTTTAGACCCCCCGGGGGACCTCCACTTT. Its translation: CASSLDPPGDLHF.

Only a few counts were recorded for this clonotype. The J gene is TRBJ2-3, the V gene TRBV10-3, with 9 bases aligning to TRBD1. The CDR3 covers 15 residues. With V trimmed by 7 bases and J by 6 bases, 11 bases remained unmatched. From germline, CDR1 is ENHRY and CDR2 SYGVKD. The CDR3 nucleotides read TGTGCCATCAACGAGGGACAGGGTACACTTGATACGCAGTATTTT. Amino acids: CAINEGQGTLDTQYF.

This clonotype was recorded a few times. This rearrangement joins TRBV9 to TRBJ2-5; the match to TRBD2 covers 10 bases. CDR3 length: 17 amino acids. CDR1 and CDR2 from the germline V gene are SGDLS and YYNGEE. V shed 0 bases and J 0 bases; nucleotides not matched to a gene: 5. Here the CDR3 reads CASSVGASGGHQETQYF. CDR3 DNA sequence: TGTGCCAGCAGCGTAGGAGCTAGCGGGGGCCACCAAGAGACCCAGTACTTC.

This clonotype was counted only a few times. The CDR3 region has the DNA TGTGCCAGCAGTCAGGGGGGACAGGGAGCGTTGTATAGCAATCAGCCCCAGCATTTT. Translated, it gives CASSQGGQGALYSNQPQHF. V usage is TRBV12-3 or TRBV12-4 and J usage is TRBJ1-5, with 9 bases matching TRBD1. The CDR3 has 19 amino acids. Losses at the gene ends were 5 bases for V and 0 bases for J; bases not matched to a gene: 14.

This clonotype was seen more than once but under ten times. CDR3 bases: TGTGCCAGCAGCCAAGTTACGGTGAACACCGGGGAGCTGTTTTTT. This sequence encodes CASSQVTVNTGELFF. The chain is built from TRBV4-2 and TRBJ2-2; D gene uncertain. Deletions cut 1 base from V and 1 base from J, with 7 bases between. The CDR3 extends over 15 amino acids. Germline CDR1 is LGHNA and CDR2 is YNFKEQ.

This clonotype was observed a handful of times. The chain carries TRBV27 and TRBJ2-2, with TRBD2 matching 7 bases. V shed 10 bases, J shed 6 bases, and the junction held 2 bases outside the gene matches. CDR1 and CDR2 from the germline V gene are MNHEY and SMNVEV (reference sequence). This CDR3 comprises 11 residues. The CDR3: CATRGAGELFF. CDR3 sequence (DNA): TGTGCCACACGGGGGGCCGGGGAGCTGTTTTTT.

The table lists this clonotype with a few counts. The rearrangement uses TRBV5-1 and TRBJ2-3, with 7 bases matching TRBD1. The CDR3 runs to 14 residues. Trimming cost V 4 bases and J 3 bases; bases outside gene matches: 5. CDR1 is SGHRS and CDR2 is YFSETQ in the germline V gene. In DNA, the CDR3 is TGCGCCAGCAGCACCGGGACAGAGACAGATACGCAGTATTTT. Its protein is CASSTGTETDTQYF.